Listed below are T cell receptor beta chains from one sample, sequenced in a study of blood T cell repertoires in COVID-19. Using immunoSEQ multiplex PCR, the repertoire was profiled, and TCRdb retains in-frame clones only, with some absent. The table shows 100,000 or so clones, with over 75% occurring only once. Sequencing input: peripheral blood. These receptors came from a woman aged 60-75 years with acute or convalescent COVID-19. CDR3s leave out the opening cysteine and the closing phenylalanine or tryptophan.

TRBJ2-1 TRBV7-9 ASSLGGGLASYNEQF
TRBJ1-4 TRBV14 ASSRGWREKLF
TRBJ2-1 TRBV2 ASSRDRAYNEQF
TRBJ2-7 TRBV5-1 ASSLGGQPSYEQY
TRBJ1-5 TRBV28 ASSFPDRANQPQH
TRBJ2-7 TRBV5-1 ASSSTPDSYEQY
TRBJ2-1 TRBV12-3/TRBV12-4 ASSFRGYNEQF
TRBJ2-2 TRBV10-3 AISIGGNTGELF
TRBJ1-2 TRBV11-2 ASSLRGGSYGYT
TRBJ2-3 TRBV11-2 ASSLGTGRSNTQY
TRBJ1-6 TRBV5-1 ASSREGSNSPLH
TRBJ2-3 TRBV6-6 ASRRTGGDTQY
TRBJ1-5 TRBV29-1 SVGLENQPQH
TRBJ1-1 TRBV6-1 ASSDRVAANTEAF
TRBJ2-1 TRBV5-1 ASQGSHEQF
TRBJ1-2 TRBV30 AWRPPGQGLHGYT
TRBJ2-5 TRBV11-3 ASSLEGRQETQY
TRBJ2-2 TRBV11-2 ASSPRLAGYTGELF
TRBJ2-2 TRBV7-8 ASSLGGWASGDGELF
TRBJ1-4 TRBV19 ASSGGFNEKLF
TRBJ1-1 TRBV24-1 ATSDRGQPNTEAF
TRBJ2-1 TRBV6-6 ASSYGAGELTGKF
TRBJ1-1 TRBV11-2 ASSFTTGTNTEAF
TRBJ1-3 TRBV18 ASSPETGLFGNTIY
TRBJ1-3 TRBV6-1 ASSDPGQRDTIY
TRBJ1-4 TRBV7-8 ASSPTGLNEKLF
TRBJ2-3 TRBV7-3 ASSLGGLITDTQY
TRBJ2-3 TRBV11-3 ASSFSLADTQY
TRBJ1-3 TRBV2 ASSEALGGFQGNTIY
TRBJ1-1 TRBV2 ASTVGEWTEAF
TRBJ2-7 TRBV7-9 ASSSGISLTYEQY
TRBJ1-2 TRBV24-1 ATSDQGQSSPRYT
TRBJ1-2 TRBV4-1 ASSPRTASDYGYT
TRBJ1-3 TRBV2 ASSSGTDRGNTIY
TRBJ2-1 TRBV7-2 ANSSGLAGNEQF
TRBJ1-6 TRBV3-1/TRBV3-2 ASSQGTNNSPLH
TRBJ2-1 TRBV5-1 ASSFLAVYNEQF
TRBJ1-4 TRBV5-1 ASSSTGGGGEKLF
TRBJ1-1 TRBV6-5 ASSTLPMNTEAF
TRBJ1-5 TRBV19 ASGQANQPQH
TRBJ2-1 TRBV23-1 ASRQESGRECNEQF
TRBJ1-2 TRBV2 ASSGGGDRGYGYT
TRBJ1-4 TRBV5-1 ASSEEGEKLF
TRBJ2-1 TRBV2 ASLSPIRGYNEQF
TRBJ2-1 TRBV19 ASSIGFAGTSYNEQF
TRBJ2-5 TRBV5-5 ASIPGGRETQY
TRBJ1-3 TRBV19 ASRTGAGNTIY
TRBJ1-4 TRBV14 ASSQDPLGFSKLF
TRBJ2-1 TRBV10-1 ASSPLGSRDEQF
TRBJ1-2 TRBV5-4 ASTLWGQAAYGYT
TRBJ1-1 TRBV19 ASSTAHEAF
TRBJ2-1 TRBV14 ASSPLSGRVDNEQF
TRBJ2-7 TRBV18 ASSPLDRGEQY
TRBJ2-1 TRBV6-6 ASSFSPSHMYNEQF
TRBJ2-3 TRBV19 ASTEGGISTDTQY
TRBJ1-2 TRBV29-1 SVDQGDNYGYT
TRBJ1-2 TRBV6-1 ASSPINYGYT
TRBJ1-1 TRBV7-6 ASSPGGNTEAF
TRBJ1-2 TRBV6-5 ATYFTSPGGYT
TRBJ1-1 TRBV11-1 ASSLERRDTEAF